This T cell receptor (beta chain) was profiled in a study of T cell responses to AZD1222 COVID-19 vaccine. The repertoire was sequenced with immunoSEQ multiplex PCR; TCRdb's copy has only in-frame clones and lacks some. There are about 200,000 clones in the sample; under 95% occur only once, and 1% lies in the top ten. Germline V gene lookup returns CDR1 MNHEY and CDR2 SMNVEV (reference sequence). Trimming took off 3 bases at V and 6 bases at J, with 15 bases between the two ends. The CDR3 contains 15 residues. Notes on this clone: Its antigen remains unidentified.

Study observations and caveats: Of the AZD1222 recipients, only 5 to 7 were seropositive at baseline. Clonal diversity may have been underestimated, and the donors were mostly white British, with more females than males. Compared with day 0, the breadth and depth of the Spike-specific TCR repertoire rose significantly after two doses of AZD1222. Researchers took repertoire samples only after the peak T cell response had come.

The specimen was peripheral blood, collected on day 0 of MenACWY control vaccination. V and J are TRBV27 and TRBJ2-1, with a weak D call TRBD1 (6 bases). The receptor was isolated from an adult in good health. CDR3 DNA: TGTGCCAGCAGTTTTGGACACAAGGGGGTCAATGAGCAGTTCTTC. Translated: CASSFGHKGVNEQFF.